These 3 T cell receptor beta chains came from one sample sequenced in a study of neurological immune-mediated disorders. TCRdb analysed the 5' RACE reads with MiXCR anew, one entry per CDR3 protein. Of tens of thousands of distinct CDR3 sequences in the sample, under 10% were seen once. Material for sequencing was PBMCs. These receptor sequences come from a man in his forties or fifties in good health.

This clonotype was seen ten or more times. The rearrangement uses TRBV5-1 and TRBJ1-5; possible D gene TRBD1, 5 bases. Germline loops: CDR1 SGHRS, CDR2 YFSETQ. The CDR3 loop spans 13 amino acids. V dropped 4 bases and J dropped 5 bases, with 10 bases sitting between them. Here the CDR3 reads CASSMTVDQPQHF. The CDR3 DNA follows: TGCGCCAGCAGCATGACAGTAGATCAGCCCCAGCATTTT.

This chain links TRBV12-3 or TRBV12-4 with TRBJ2-7; the match to TRBD2 covers 11 bases. This CDR3 spans 14 amino acids. With V trimmed by 6 bases and J by 5 bases, 6 bases remained unmatched. CDR3 protein: CASSLRTSGHEQYF. In nucleotides, the CDR3 is TGTGCCAGCAGCCTCCGGACTAGCGGGCACGAGCAGTACTTC.

This clonotype has a count of ten or more. The chain has TRBV20-1 and TRBJ2-5; 9 bases map to TRBD1. The CDR3 is 16 amino acids. CDR1 and CDR2 from the germline V gene are DFQATT and SNEGSKA (reference sequence). V trimming: 5 bases; J trimming: 5 bases; junction bases outside the gene matches: 15. The CDR3 reads CSAAVPTGGVWETQYF. CDR3 nucleotide sequence: TGCAGTGCTGCAGTTCCGACAGGGGGAGTGTGGGAGACCCAGTACTTC.